Below are 18 T cell receptor beta chains sequenced from a single sample in a study of patients and donors after allogeneic stem cell transplantation. In TCRdb, the RT-PCR reads were re-called with MiXCR into one record per CDR3 protein. The table shows more than 75,000 distinct CDR3 sequences, with roughly 4.9% occurring only once. Sequences were obtained from blood, either unsorted or a sorted T cell fraction (not recorded which). These receptors came from a human donor who was either an allogeneic HSCT recipient or a stem cell or donor lymphocyte infusion donor (not recorded which). It is not recorded whose cells these are; they may come from a transplant donor.

The rearrangement links TRBV6-1 to TRBJ2-3, with 10 bases aligning to TRBD2. Losses at the gene ends were 6 bases for V and 4 bases for J; bases not matched to a gene: 10. This CDR3 comprises 16 residues. Germline CDR1 reads MNHNS; CDR2 reads SASEGT. This CDR3 is CASRADEREGPDTQYF. The CDR3 nucleotides are TGTGCCAGCAGGGCTGACGAGCGGGAGGGCCCAGATACGCAGTATTTT.

V usage is TRBV7-9 and J usage is TRBJ2-1; D is ambiguous. V shed 0 bases and J shed 10 bases, with 7 bases lying between them. Germline loops: CDR1 SEHNR, CDR2 FQNEAQ (reference sequence). The CDR3 runs to 12 residues. CDR3 sequence (DNA): TGTGCCAGCAGCTTAGCGATCAGGGAGCAGTTCTTC. Translating gives CASSLAIREQFF. Drawing the rest from reference TRBV7-9 and TRBJ2-1, the complete variable domain is DTGVSQNPRHKITKRGQNVTFRCDPISEHNRLYWYRQTLGQGPEFLTYFQNEAQLEKSRLLSDRFSAERPKGSFSTLEIQRTEQGDSAMYLCASSLAIREQFFGPGTRLTVL.

The rearrangement uses TRBV20-1 and TRBJ1-1; D remains ambiguous. Germline V gene data show CDR1 as DFQATT and CDR2 as SNEGSKA (reference sequence). V lost 5 bases to trimming and J lost 1 base, with 14 bases between them. This CDR3 has 14 residues. The CDR3 coding sequence is TGCAGTGCTTCTCTGGACGGGAAGAACACTGAAGCTTTCTTT. This encodes CSASLDGKNTEAFF.

This clonotype was counted ten times or more. V usage is TRBV27 and J usage is TRBJ1-1, with TRBD1 identical over 7 bases. The CDR3 contains 14 residues. Germline trimming cut 3 bases from V and 6 bases from J; bases unmatched to any gene: 7. The V gene's germline CDR1 is MNHEY and CDR2 SMNVEV (reference sequence). CDR3 residues: CASSFGTASAEAFF. Written as DNA, the CDR3 is TGTGCCAGCAGTTTTGGGACAGCTTCAGCTGAAGCTTTCTTT.

This clonotype was counted many times. This sequence joins TRBV18 and TRBJ2-5; either TRBD1 or TRBD2 may supply D (5 bases each). Germline V gives CDR1 KGHSH, CDR2 LQKENI. The V gene lost 6 bases and the J gene lost 4 bases, with 18 bases spanning the gap. The CDR3 consists of 15 residues. DNA of the CDR3: TGTGCCAGCTCCTCGGCAGGGAGCCAGCGAGAGACCCAGTACTTC. This codes for CASSSAGSQRETQYF.

This clonotype was picked up a small number of times. The chain joins TRBV3-1 to TRBJ2-4; TRBD2 matches at 8 bases. Germline loops: CDR1 LGHDT, CDR2 YNNKEL (reference sequence). This CDR3 contains 13 residues. J gave up 7 bases and V 1 base, and 0 bases lay outside the gene matches. The CDR3 loop is CASSQGTSNIQYF. CDR3 nucleotide sequence: TGTGCCAGCAGCCAAGGGACTAGCAACATTCAGTACTTC.

This clonotype was counted ten times or more. The chain links TRBV14 to TRBJ1-3; D ambiguous. The CDR3 contains 14 residues. Trimming stripped 4 bases from V and 0 bases from J, with 7 bases between. Germline V CDR1 and CDR2: SGHDN, FVKESK. The CDR3 coding sequence is TGTGCCAGCAGCCTTTCAAACTCTGGAAACACCATATATTTT. It specifies CASSLSNSGNTIYF.

This clonotype was seen repeatedly, ten times or more. This CDR3 reads CASSVDRGAGETQYF. CDR3 nucleotides: TGTGCCAGTTCTGTGGACAGGGGGGCGGGTGAGACCCAGTACTTC. The chain is built from TRBV9 and TRBJ2-5, with 10 bases fitting TRBD1. Germline V gives CDR1 SGDLS, CDR2 YYNGEE. The CDR3 is 15 residues long. V was pared by 8 bases and J by 5 bases, with 12 bases of the junction left unmatched.

This clonotype has a count of ten or more. The genes are TRBV2 and TRBJ2-7, with 12 bases aligning to TRBD1. CDR3 length: 16 amino acids. J gave up 1 base and V 9 bases, and 10 bases lay outside the gene matches. Germline CDR1 reads SNHLY; CDR2 reads FYNNEI. This CDR3 reads CASTGTGGIVSYEQYF. CDR3 nucleotide sequence: TGTGCCAGTACCGGGACAGGGGGCATTGTTTCCTACGAGCAGTACTTC.

In this sample, this clonotype turned up many times. The chain recombines TRBV5-1 with TRBJ2-1, with 9 bases fitting TRBD1. Germline CDR1 SGHRS, CDR2 YFSETQ. There are 18 residues in the CDR3. The trim removed 4 bases at V and 7 bases at J, leaving 18 bases unmatched. The CDR3, as DNA: TGCGCCAGCAGCAGGGAGATAACCGGGACAGGGACGTCTAATGAGCAGTTCTTC. Translating it yields CASSREITGTGTSNEQFF.

Many counts were recorded for this clonotype. The gene calls are TRBV28 and TRBJ2-1; 8 bases align to TRBD2. The CDR3 covers 17 residues. The V gene end was trimmed by 6 bases and the J gene end by 4 bases; junction bases not matched to a gene: 14. The germline CDR1 and CDR2 sequences are MDHEN and SYDVKM. In DNA form, the CDR3 reads TGTGCCAGCAGCCCCTCGGGGGGGGGGAGGGGATACAATGAGCAGTTCTTC. Amino acids: CASSPSGGGRGYNEQFF.

J is TRBJ2-7 and V is TRBV2, with D possibly matching TRBD2 (6 bases). CDR1 is SNHLY, CDR2 FYNNEI, per germline. The germline V and J ends were trimmed by 8 bases and 9 bases, with 20 bases remaining between them. The CDR3 consists of 13 residues. The CDR3 bases are TGTGCCAGCTCAGATGGTGGAGGGGCTCGGCAGTACTTC. Protein sequence: CASSDGGGARQYF.

This clonotype showed up many times. The chain has TRBV18 and TRBJ2-1, with D maybe TRBD1 (6 bases). CDR3 length: 11 amino acids. Germline V gene sequence: CDR1 KGHSH, CDR2 LQKENI. V lost 5 bases and J lost 8, with 7 bases in between. The CDR3 coding sequence is TGTGCCAGCTCAAAGGGGGATGAGCAGTTCTTC. The encoded protein is CASSKGDEQFF.

This clonotype was detected ten times or more. The rearrangement joins TRBV7-9 to TRBJ1-4; 9 bases line up with TRBD1. Germline assignment: CDR1 SEHNR and CDR2 FQNEAQ (reference sequence). Trimming cost V 5 bases and J 7 bases; bases outside gene matches: 8. CDR3 length: 15 residues. CDR3 bases: TGTGCCAGCAGCGCCACAGGGGGCGCGGGTGAAAAACTGTTTTTT. Translating it yields CASSATGGAGEKLFF.

The V call is TRBV20-1, the J call TRBJ2-5, with TRBD2 matching over 7 bases. CDR3 size: 16 residues. The V segment lost 3 bases and the J segment 1 base; nucleotides outside the gene matches: 11. Germline lookup yields CDR1 DFQATT and CDR2 SNEGSKA (reference sequence). CDR3 sequence reads: CSARGTSVGVQETQYF. CDR3 DNA: TGCAGTGCTAGGGGCACTAGCGTGGGTGTCCAAGAGACCCAGTACTTC.

The table lists this clonotype with a few counts. The rearrangement joins TRBV20-1 to TRBJ1-1, with TRBD1 matching over 8 bases. The CDR3 is 12 amino acids. Per the germline V gene, CDR1 is DFQATT and CDR2 is SNEGSKA (reference sequence). V was clipped by 5 bases and J by 4 bases; unmatched bases: 3. CDR3 DNA: TGCAGTGCTCAGGACAGGGTCACTGAAGCTTTCTTT. Translating gives CSAQDRVTEAFF.

This clonotype was counted ten times or more. This chain connects TRBV11-3 to TRBJ2-3; the D is unclear. There are 15 residues in the CDR3. The V gene's germline CDR1 is SGHNT and CDR2 YENEEA. V gave up 1 base and J gave up 0 bases, with 8 bases separating them. The CDR3 bases are TGTGCCAGCAGCTTAGGAGTTTCGAGCACAGATACGCAGTATTTT. Protein: CASSLGVSSTDTQYF.

The V call is TRBV6-5, the J call TRBJ2-3, with TRBD2 matching 7 bases. Per germline, CDR1 MNHEY and CDR2 SVGAGI. There are 19 residues in the CDR3. V lost 0 bases to trimming and J lost 6 bases; unmatched junction nucleotides: 18. The CDR3 DNA follows: TGTGCCAGCAGTTACTCGTGGGCGGGAGATGGGGGTAGGTGGGATACGCAGTATTTT. Its translation is CASSYSWAGDGGRWDTQYF.